One sample yielded the 24 T cell receptor gamma chains listed below, sequenced in a study of Vδ1+ human thymocytes. The template was reverse-transcribed extracted RNA. CDR3 amplicons came from multiplex PCR with pooled V-gene forward and constant-region reverse primers. TCRdb repeated clone calling on the multiplex PCR reads with CATT. Of tens of thousands of gamma-chain clones listed, 20% to 25% are singletons. Whole-study findings and limits: In the thymus, TRG and TRD repertoires looked highly polyclonal with Gaussian CDR3 lengths.

Their recognized antigens are unknown. The specimen sequenced was Vdelta1+ gamma-delta thymocytes from the thymus. As for subset: FACS-sorted CD3+ TCRalphabeta- TCRVdelta1+ TCRVdelta2- thymocytes. The receptors originated from a girl in the first two years of life who had congenital heart surgery.

In this sample, this clone turned up a few times. This sequence joins TRGV3 and TRGJ1 or TRGJ2. CDR3 length equals 16 residues. Looked up from germline, CDR1 is VTNTFY and CDR2 is YDVSTARD (reference sequence). V shed 0 bases and J 6 bases; nucleotides not matched to a gene: 14. The CDR3 sequence: CATWDRVSGLGYKKLF. DNA of the CDR3: TGTGCCACCTGGGACAGGGTCTCCGGTTTAGGTTATAAGAAACTCTTT.

This rearrangement joins TRGV9 to TRGJ1 or TRGJ2. The junction had 16 bases not matched to a gene; V was cut back by 2 bases and J by 6 bases. The length of the CDR3 is 16 residues. The germline V gene encodes CDR1 GITISATS and CDR2 ISYDGTV (reference sequence). CDR3 DNA sequence: TGTGCCTTGTGGGAGGACGGAGCGGGAATTTCTTATAAGAAACTCTTT. Translating it yields CALWEDGAGISYKKLF.

This clone ranks as medium-sized (0.01 to 0.1%). Other DNA sequences in this specimen translate into the identical CDR3. The chain carries TRGV4 and TRGJ1 or TRGJ2. V lost 3 bases and J lost 4; bases outside the gene matches: 3. The CDR3 extends over 12 amino acids. The V gene's germline CDR1 is EGSTGY and CDR2 YDSYTSSV. CDR3 coding DNA: TGTGCCACCTGGGATCGGTATTATAAGAAACTCTTT. It yields the protein CATWDRYYKKLF.

This clone was seen a handful of times. The chain employs TRGV9 and TRGJ1 or TRGJ2. This CDR3 has 14 residues. V lost 3 bases to trimming and J lost 0 bases; unmatched junction nucleotides: 5. Germline V gene lookup returns CDR1 GITISATS and CDR2 ISYDGTV (reference sequence). DNA of the CDR3: TGTGCCTTGTGGGAGAAGGTGAATTATTATAAGAAACTCTTT. Its protein is CALWEKVNYYKKLF.

This clone was detected only a few times. This sample also contains other DNA sequences that code for the same CDR3. The chain recombines TRGV3 with TRGJ1 or TRGJ2. The CDR3 totals 14 residues. Germline CDR1 and CDR2: VTNTFY and YDVSTARD (reference sequence). J lost 7 bases, V lost 1 base, and 10 bases had no gene match. In DNA form, the CDR3 reads TGTGCCACCTGGGACAGACCGCCGGGGTATAAGAAACTCTTT. As protein: CATWDRPPGYKKLF.

The V gene is TRGV4, the J gene TRGJ1 or TRGJ2. This CDR3 is built from 14 residues. V lost 3 bases, J lost 5 bases, and 10 bases stayed unmatched. Germline loops: CDR1 EGSTGY, CDR2 YDSYTSSV. CDR3 DNA sequence: TGTGCCACCTGGGATAACCCAGGGGATTATAAGAAACTCTTT. Amino acid sequence: CATWDNPGDYKKLF.

The chain joins TRGV4 to TRGJ1 or TRGJ2. CDR3 length: 14 amino acids. J was trimmed by 4 bases and V by 2 bases; bases with no gene match: 8. Germline V CDR1 and CDR2: EGSTGY, YDSYTSSV. The CDR3 region is CATWDELGYYKKLF. In DNA form, the CDR3 reads TGTGCCACCTGGGATGAGTTAGGGTATTATAAGAAACTCTTT.

A word on this clone: The same CDR3 is also encoded by other DNA sequences in this sample. The chain is built from TRGV2 and TRGJ1 or TRGJ2. The ends lost 0 bases at V and 7 bases at J; junction bases unmatched: 6. CDR3 size: 13 residues. Per the germline V gene, CDR1 is EGSNGY and CDR2 is YDSYNSKV. CDR3 in DNA: TGTGCCACCTGGGACGGGCCAAGCTATAAGAAACTCTTT. Its protein product is CATWDGPSYKKLF.

On this clone itself: One base away lies a much larger clone, so this may be a sequencing read error. This specimen includes other DNA sequences encoding the same CDR3. This chain links TRGV9 with TRGJ1 or TRGJ2. This CDR3 spans 13 amino acids. The J segment lost 5 bases and the V segment lost 0 bases, leaving 4 bases of the junction unmatched. The germline V gene encodes CDR1 GITISATS and CDR2 ISYDGTV (reference sequence). As DNA, the CDR3 is TGTGCCTTGTGGGAGGTGCATAATTATAAGAAACTCTTT. Amino acids: CALWEVHNYKKLF.

V gene TRGV4 combines with J gene TRGJP2. CDR3 length: 15 residues. Looked up from germline, CDR1 is EGSTGY and CDR2 is YDSYTSSV. With 2 bases clipped from V and 3 bases from J, the junction kept 6 bases outside the gene matches. CDR3 bases: TGTGCCACCTGGGATGATGAGGGTAGTGATTGGATCAAGACGTTT. Translation gives CATWDDEGSDWIKTF.

In this sample, this clone turned up a few times. The V and J genes are TRGV2 and TRGJ1 or TRGJ2. The germline V gene encodes CDR1 EGSNGY and CDR2 YDSYNSKV. With V trimmed by 0 bases and J by 7 bases, 9 bases remained unmatched. The CDR3 loop spans 14 amino acids. As DNA, the CDR3 is TGTGCCACCTGGGACGGGCCAATTTGGTATAAGAAACTCTTT. Amino acid sequence: CATWDGPIWYKKLF.

This clone was seen a few times. This specimen includes other DNA sequences encoding the same CDR3. The chain uses TRGV2 and TRGJP2. The CDR3 is 15 residues long. Germline loops: CDR1 EGSNGY, CDR2 YDSYNSKV. Trimming took 3 bases from V and 2 from J; bases not matched to a gene: 6. The DNA for the CDR3 is TGTGCCACCTGGGACAGGTCAAGTAGTGATTGGATCAAGACGTTT. Translated: CATWDRSSSDWIKTF.

A word on this clone: An end of the junction does not agree with germline; a read error may underlie this. V gene TRGV3 combines with J gene TRGJ1 or TRGJ2. Per germline, CDR1 VTNTFY and CDR2 YDVSTARD (reference sequence). The CDR3 totals 13 residues. CDR3: CATWDGSYYKKLF. CDR3 nucleotide sequence: TGCGCCACCTGGGACGGATCATATTATAAGAAACTCTTT.

This clone was recorded a few times. The chain carries TRGV9 and TRGJP2. The V and J ends lost 6 bases and 0 bases, in that order; junction bases with no gene match: 4. CDR3 length: 14 residues. Germline values: CDR1 GITISATS, CDR2 ISYDGTV (reference sequence). CDR3 bases: TGTGCCTTGTGGTTTTATAGTAGTGATTGGATCAAGACGTTT. Translation gives CALWFYSSDWIKTF.

The chain links TRGV2 to TRGJ1 or TRGJ2. Germline V gives CDR1 EGSNGY, CDR2 YDSYNSKV. The CDR3 totals 16 residues. Trimming took 4 bases from V and 0 from J; bases not matched to a gene: 12. CDR3 in DNA: TGTGCCACCTGGGATGGGCGAAAACTGAATTATTATAAGAAACTCTTT. Its translation is CATWDGRKLNYYKKLF.

The V gene is TRGV2, the J gene TRGJP1. V lost 2 bases and J lost 4; bases outside the gene matches: 7. The CDR3 consists of 15 residues. Germline values: CDR1 EGSNGY, CDR2 YDSYNSKV. In DNA, the CDR3 is TGTGCCACCTGGGACGAGGTGAACACTGGTTGGTTCAAGATATTT. This sequence encodes CATWDEVNTGWFKIF.

This clone was observed a handful of times. Other DNA sequences in the same sample also yield this CDR3. The V call is TRGV4, the J call TRGJ1 or TRGJ2. The CDR3 runs to 12 residues. With 1 base clipped from V and 6 bases from J, the junction kept 3 bases outside the gene matches. Germline V lookup: CDR1 EGSTGY, CDR2 YDSYTSSV. The CDR3 bases are TGTGCCACCTGGGATGGCGGTTATAAGAAACTCTTT. Translation gives CATWDGGYKKLF.

This clone occurred a few times. The chain joins TRGV8 to TRGJ1 or TRGJ2. After removal of 3 bases from V and 4 bases from J, the junction contained 9 bases not matched to a gene. In germline, CDR1 is VENAVY, CDR2 YDSYNSRV. The CDR3 runs to 14 residues. Here the CDR3 reads CATWDSSAYYKKLF. The CDR3 DNA is TGTGCCACCTGGGATTCTTCGGCATATTATAAGAAACTCTTT.

The chain uses TRGV4 and TRGJ1 or TRGJ2. Losses at the gene ends were 2 bases for V and 0 bases for J; bases not matched to a gene: 7. There are 15 residues in the CDR3. Germline assignment: CDR1 EGSTGY and CDR2 YDSYTSSV. The CDR3 spells CATWDVVANYYKKLF. In nucleotides, the CDR3 is TGTGCCACCTGGGATGTAGTCGCGAATTATTATAAGAAACTCTTT.

This clone was seen more than once but under ten times. Possible read error: a much larger clone is one base away. The sample has other DNA sequences that encode this CDR3 too. This rearrangement joins TRGV2 to TRGJ1 or TRGJ2. V lost 0 bases and J lost 7; bases outside the gene matches: 6. The CDR3 extends over 13 amino acids. Germline CDR1 is EGSNGY and CDR2 is YDSYNSKV. CDR3 loop: CATWDGPVYKKLF. Written as DNA, the CDR3 is TGTGCCACCTGGGACGGGCCGGTATATAAGAAACTCTTT.

This chain connects TRGV4 to TRGJP2. The V gene end was trimmed by 3 bases and the J gene end by 8 bases; junction bases not matched to a gene: 15. Per germline, CDR1 EGSTGY and CDR2 YDSYTSSV. The CDR3 totals 16 residues. CDR3 DNA sequence: TGTGCCACCTGGGATTCAGTCGGGAGCGGGGATTGGATCAAGACGTTT. Residues: CATWDSVGSGDWIKTF.

This clone was detected only a few times. A clone one base away is much larger, so this may be a read error. Other DNA sequences in the sample encode the same CDR3. J is TRGJ1 or TRGJ2 and V is TRGV2. Trimming at V came to 0 bases and at J to 13 bases, leaving 6 bases not matched to a gene. CDR3 size: 11 residues. Per germline, CDR1 EGSNGY and CDR2 YDSYNSKV. In DNA form, the CDR3 reads TGTGCCACCTGGGACGGGCTCAAAAAACTCTTT. Protein: CATWDGLKKLF.

Comments on this clone: Other DNA sequences in this specimen translate into the identical CDR3. The chain couples TRGV2 to TRGJ1 or TRGJ2. This CDR3 region has 14 residues. Germline V gives CDR1 EGSNGY, CDR2 YDSYNSKV. Trimming removed 0 bases from V and 1 base from J; junction bases left unmatched: 3. CDR3 sequence (DNA): TGTGCCACCTGGGACGGGCGTAATTATTATAAGAAACTCTTT. It is translated as CATWDGRNYYKKLF.

This clone has only a few counts. This chain connects TRGV8 to TRGJ1 or TRGJ2. CDR3 length: 13 residues. Germline-derived CDR1 and CDR2 are VENAVY and YDSYNSRV. The junction had 8 bases not matched to a gene; V was cut back by 2 bases and J by 7 bases. The CDR3 nucleotides read TGTGCCACCTGGGATATACCGCAATATAAGAAACTCTTT. Translating gives CATWDIPQYKKLF.